This T cell receptor (beta chain) originates from a study of cytomegalovirus exposure and HLA in healthy donors. Points from the study as a whole: Several top significant clusters appeared, in a later analysis, to be linked to common viral pathogens. Presence/absence analyses assumed roughly uniform sequencing depth across donors.

This clone occurred a few times. Its antigen is not known. Trimming cost V 5 bases and J 4 bases; bases outside gene matches: 6. The V gene's germline CDR1 is SEHNR and CDR2 FQNEAQ (reference sequence). The CDR3 runs to 15 residues. The primer mix had 60 Vbeta and 13 Jbeta primers. Sequenced by immunoSEQ multiplex PCR; TCRdb stores in-frame clones only, minus some. This table has about 130,000 clones, approximately 80% appearing once. The sample taken for sequencing was PBMCs. The rearrangement joins TRBV7-9 to TRBJ2-7; 12 bases are shared with TRBD2. The TCR comes from a man between 40 and 49 years old in good health and CMV-seronegative. The DNA of the CDR3 is TGTGCCAGCAGCCGCTCCGGGACTAGCGGGTACGAGCAGTACTTC. This sequence encodes CASSRSGTSGYEQYF.